The rows below give T cell receptor beta chains drawn from one sample of a study of blood T cell repertoires in COVID-19. Clones were read by immunoSEQ multiplex PCR, and TCRdb kept only the in-frame ones, dropping some. Here the sample spans under 150,000 clones, less than 85% being singletons. Sequenced material: peripheral blood. These receptors were collected from a man under 40 with acute or convalescent COVID-19. Both conserved end residues are part of each CDR3. Fields, in order: clone size, J gene, D gene, V gene, CDR3 protein, CDR3 DNA. D genes are given only for firm matches. For some rows the clone size is stated as once, few or many, or as a class when expanded; others skip it.

clone_size: .
j_call: TRBJ2-3
d_call: .
v_call: TRBV23-1
cdr3_aa: CASSPTRRFWVFTDTQYF
cdr3_nt: TGCGCCAGCAGTCCCACTCGGAGGTTTTGGGTGTTTACAGATACGCAGTATTTT

clone_size: few
j_call: TRBJ1-1
d_call: .
v_call: TRBV2
cdr3_aa: CASSEGLGGGKTAFF
cdr3_nt: TGTGCCAGCAGTGAAGGACTTGGCGGGGGGAAAACTGCTTTCTTT

clone_size: .
j_call: TRBJ2-1
d_call: .
v_call: TRBV11-2
cdr3_aa: CASSLNSYNEQFF
cdr3_nt: TGTGCCAGCAGCTTAAACTCGTACAATGAGCAGTTCTTC

clone_size: .
j_call: TRBJ1-2
d_call: .
v_call: TRBV19
cdr3_aa: CASSMQGNYGYTF
cdr3_nt: TGTGCCAGTAGTATGCAGGGGAACTATGGCTACACCTTC

clone_size: .
j_call: TRBJ1-6
d_call: .
v_call: TRBV27
cdr3_aa: CASSLTGSSPLHF
cdr3_nt: TGTGCCAGCAGTCTTACAGGGAGTTCACCCCTCCACTTT

clone_size: once
j_call: TRBJ1-2
d_call: TRBD1
v_call: TRBV19
cdr3_aa: CATRTGGWDGYTF
cdr3_nt: TGTGCCACCCGGACAGGGGGCTGGGATGGCTACACCTTC

clone_size: few
j_call: TRBJ1-5
d_call: TRBD1
v_call: TRBV30
cdr3_aa: CAWSVMDRGKQPQHF
cdr3_nt: TGTGCCTGGAGTGTCATGGACAGGGGGAAGCAGCCCCAGCATTTT

clone_size: .
j_call: TRBJ2-1
d_call: .
v_call: TRBV9
cdr3_aa: CASSEAGLWSNEQFF
cdr3_nt: TGTGCCAGCAGTGAAGCAGGGCTTTGGAGTAATGAGCAGTTCTTC

clone_size: .
j_call: TRBJ1-2
d_call: .
v_call: TRBV6-1
cdr3_aa: CASSEVARGSYGYTF
cdr3_nt: TGTGCCAGCAGTGAAGTCGCCAGGGGCAGCTATGGCTACACCTTC

clone_size: .
j_call: TRBJ2-5
d_call: TRBD2
v_call: TRBV4-1
cdr3_aa: CASSQGLAGGGWGTQYF
cdr3_nt: TGCGCCAGCAGCCAAGGACTAGCGGGAGGCGGGTGGGGGACCCAGTACTTC

clone_size: .
j_call: TRBJ2-1
d_call: TRBD2
v_call: TRBV6-5
cdr3_aa: CASRPLAQTYNEQFF
cdr3_nt: TGTGCCAGCAGGCCACTAGCGCAAACCTACAATGAGCAGTTCTTC

clone_size: .
j_call: TRBJ1-4
d_call: .
v_call: TRBV5-6
cdr3_aa: CASSLGTTGKLFF
cdr3_nt: TGTGCCAGCAGCTTAGGGACAACAGGGAAACTGTTTTTT

clone_size: .
j_call: TRBJ2-1
d_call: .
v_call: TRBV30
cdr3_aa: CAWSVADEQFF
cdr3_nt: TGTGCCTGGAGTGTAGCGGATGAGCAGTTCTTC

clone_size: .
j_call: TRBJ1-1
d_call: .
v_call: TRBV19
cdr3_aa: CASSFSGTEAFF
cdr3_nt: TGTGCCAGTAGCTTTAGCGGCACTGAAGCTTTCTTT

clone_size: .
j_call: TRBJ2-5
d_call: TRBD2
v_call: TRBV6-5
cdr3_aa: CASSSLTSWTTQYF
cdr3_nt: TGTGCCAGCAGTTCCCTGACTAGCTGGACGACCCAGTACTTC

clone_size: .
j_call: TRBJ1-2
d_call: TRBD1
v_call: TRBV3-1/TRBV3-2
cdr3_aa: CASSLRTGQGYGYTF
cdr3_nt: TGTGCCAGCAGCCTAAGGACAGGGCAGGGCTATGGCTACACCTTC

clone_size: .
j_call: TRBJ2-7
d_call: TRBD1
v_call: TRBV6-5
cdr3_aa: CASRVGQGAGYEQYF
cdr3_nt: TGTGCCAGCAGGGTCGGGCAGGGGGCTGGCTACGAGCAGTACTTC

clone_size: once
j_call: TRBJ2-1
d_call: TRBD2
v_call: TRBV7-9
cdr3_aa: CASSSPGGLAGHNEQFF
cdr3_nt: TGTGCCAGCAGCTCGCCGGGGGGGCTAGCGGGGCACAATGAGCAGTTCTTC

clone_size: .
j_call: TRBJ2-5
d_call: TRBD1
v_call: TRBV4-1
cdr3_aa: CASSQGPRGQGEETQYF
cdr3_nt: TGCGCCAGCAGCCAAGGGCCGAGGGGACAGGGCGAAGAGACCCAGTACTTC

clone_size: .
j_call: TRBJ1-4
d_call: TRBD1
v_call: TRBV27
cdr3_aa: CASSLSLRQGRRGQGEKLFF
cdr3_nt: TGTGCCAGCAGCCTCAGTCTCAGACAGGGGCGGAGGGGACAAGGAGAAAAACTGTTTTTT

clone_size: many
j_call: TRBJ2-5
d_call: .
v_call: TRBV25-1
cdr3_aa: CASSRRSGETQYF
cdr3_nt: TGTGCCAGCAGTCGGCGGTCGGGGGAGACCCAGTACTTC

clone_size: .
j_call: TRBJ1-1
d_call: .
v_call: TRBV29-1
cdr3_aa: CSVDTQVDTEAFF
cdr3_nt: TGCAGCGTGGACACACAGGTAGACACTGAAGCTTTCTTT

clone_size: .
j_call: TRBJ2-2
d_call: TRBD2
v_call: TRBV19
cdr3_aa: CASSRSAGGPSGELFF
cdr3_nt: TGTGCCAGTAGTAGATCAGCGGGAGGGCCCTCCGGGGAGCTGTTTTTT

clone_size: .
j_call: TRBJ2-2
d_call: TRBD2
v_call: TRBV13
cdr3_aa: CASSPLAGGNSGELFF
cdr3_nt: TGTGCCAGCAGCCCCCTGGCGGGGGGGAATTCCGGGGAGCTGTTTTTT

clone_size: few
j_call: TRBJ1-1
d_call: .
v_call: TRBV9
cdr3_aa: CASSVAGGAGTEAFF
cdr3_nt: TGTGCCAGCAGCGTAGCGGGAGGTGCGGGCACTGAAGCTTTCTTT

clone_size: .
j_call: TRBJ2-5
d_call: .
v_call: TRBV6-2/TRBV6-3
cdr3_aa: CASSPPAGIRETQYF
cdr3_nt: TGTGCCAGCAGCCCCCCGGCAGGTATTCGAGAGACCCAGTACTTC

clone_size: once
j_call: TRBJ2-5
d_call: TRBD1
v_call: TRBV10-3
cdr3_aa: CAIRGDSEETQYF
cdr3_nt: TGTGCCATCAGGGGGGACAGTGAAGAGACCCAGTACTTC

clone_size: .
j_call: TRBJ1-4
d_call: .
v_call: TRBV3-1/TRBV3-2
cdr3_aa: CASSPRAGEKLFF
cdr3_nt: TGTGCCAGCAGCCCCCGGGCAGGGGAAAAACTGTTTTTT

clone_size: few
j_call: TRBJ2-1
d_call: .
v_call: TRBV12-5
cdr3_aa: CASGLVSSPRNEQFF
cdr3_nt: TGTGCTAGTGGTTTGGTATCCTCCCCTCGCAATGAGCAGTTCTTC

clone_size: .
j_call: TRBJ2-4
d_call: .
v_call: TRBV19
cdr3_aa: CASSMWQGASKNIQYF
cdr3_nt: TGTGCCAGTAGTATGTGGCAGGGCGCTTCCAAAAACATTCAGTACTTC

clone_size: .
j_call: TRBJ1-4
d_call: .
v_call: TRBV28
cdr3_aa: CASSLYVGRGNEKLFF
cdr3_nt: TGTGCCAGCAGTTTATATGTCGGCCGAGGGAATGAAAAACTGTTTTTT

clone_size: .
j_call: TRBJ2-7
d_call: .
v_call: TRBV5-1
cdr3_aa: CASSIGQLADEQYF
cdr3_nt: TGCGCCAGCAGCATAGGACAGCTAGCCGACGAGCAGTACTTC

clone_size: .
j_call: TRBJ1-2
d_call: .
v_call: TRBV4-3
cdr3_aa: CASSKLDSGNYGYTF
cdr3_nt: TGCGCCAGCAGCAAACTGGACAGTGGTAACTATGGCTACACCTTC

clone_size: .
j_call: TRBJ1-1
d_call: .
v_call: TRBV19
cdr3_aa: CASSSGAGNTEAFF
cdr3_nt: TGTGCCAGTAGTTCAGGGGCAGGGAACACTGAAGCTTTCTTT

clone_size: .
j_call: TRBJ1-6
d_call: TRBD1
v_call: TRBV14
cdr3_aa: CASSQGQFNSPLHF
cdr3_nt: TGTGCCAGCAGCCAGGGACAGTTCAATTCACCCCTCCACTTT

clone_size: .
j_call: TRBJ2-2
d_call: TRBD1
v_call: TRBV18
cdr3_aa: CASSPAGQGTGELFF
cdr3_nt: TGTGCCAGCTCACCAGCGGGACAGGGTACCGGGGAGCTGTTTTTT

clone_size: few
j_call: TRBJ2-2
d_call: TRBD1
v_call: TRBV18
cdr3_aa: CASSRPDRGNTGELFF
cdr3_nt: TGTGCCAGCTCACGTCCCGACAGGGGTAACACCGGGGAGCTGTTTTTT

clone_size: .
j_call: TRBJ1-3
d_call: .
v_call: TRBV6-6
cdr3_aa: CASSRFGRENSGNTIYF
cdr3_nt: TGTGCCAGCAGTAGATTTGGACGGGAGAACTCTGGAAACACCATATATTTT

clone_size: .
j_call: TRBJ1-2
d_call: TRBD1
v_call: TRBV9
cdr3_aa: CASSQSTGMRTNYGYTF
cdr3_nt: TGTGCCAGCAGCCAATCGACAGGGATGAGGACTAACTATGGCTACACCTTC

clone_size: .
j_call: TRBJ1-6
d_call: .
v_call: TRBV6-5
cdr3_aa: CASSSNRAGNSPLHF
cdr3_nt: TGTGCCAGCAGTTCAAACAGGGCAGGCAATTCACCCCTCCACTTT

clone_size: .
j_call: TRBJ1-1
d_call: .
v_call: TRBV21-1
cdr3_aa: CASSFQPGQGREAFF
cdr3_nt: TGTGCCAGCAGCTTCCAACCGGGACAGGGGCGGGAAGCTTTCTTT

clone_size: .
j_call: TRBJ2-1
d_call: .
v_call: TRBV10-3
cdr3_aa: CAISEDSSYNEQFF
cdr3_nt: TGTGCCATCAGTGAGGATAGCTCCTACAATGAGCAGTTCTTC

clone_size: .
j_call: TRBJ1-1
d_call: .
v_call: TRBV6-5
cdr3_aa: CASSYSGQEAFF
cdr3_nt: TGTGCCAGCAGTTACTCGGGGCAAGAAGCTTTCTTT

clone_size: .
j_call: TRBJ1-1
d_call: .
v_call: TRBV5-6
cdr3_aa: CASSPDWGQGLDTEAFF
cdr3_nt: TGTGCCAGCAGTCCCGATTGGGGGCAGGGGTTGGACACTGAAGCTTTCTTT

clone_size: once
j_call: TRBJ2-2
d_call: TRBD2
v_call: TRBV4-1
cdr3_aa: CASSQAGRDTGELFF
cdr3_nt: TGCGCCAGCAGCCAGGCCGGGAGGGATACCGGGGAGCTGTTTTTT

clone_size: .
j_call: TRBJ1-2
d_call: TRBD1
v_call: TRBV24-1
cdr3_aa: CATSDLGPTGTHLNYGYTF
cdr3_nt: TGTGCCACCAGTGACTTAGGTCCGACAGGGACTCACCTCAACTATGGCTACACCTTC

clone_size: .
j_call: TRBJ2-2
d_call: .
v_call: TRBV6-5
cdr3_aa: CASSYAGTGELFF
cdr3_nt: TGTGCCAGCAGTTACGCGGGGACCGGGGAGCTGTTTTTT

clone_size: .
j_call: TRBJ2-1
d_call: TRBD2
v_call: TRBV19
cdr3_aa: CASSLLAGGLNEQFF
cdr3_nt: TGTGCCAGTAGTCTATTAGCGGGGGGGCTTAATGAGCAGTTCTTC

clone_size: .
j_call: TRBJ2-2
d_call: TRBD2
v_call: TRBV7-9
cdr3_aa: CASSPPLAGGNTGELFF
cdr3_nt: TGTGCCAGCAGCCCCCCCCTAGCGGGGGGGAACACCGGGGAGCTGTTTTTT

clone_size: once
j_call: TRBJ2-5
d_call: TRBD2
v_call: TRBV24-1
cdr3_aa: CATSDPTSGKQTQYF
cdr3_nt: TGTGCCACCAGTGACCCTACTAGCGGGAAACAGACCCAGTACTTC

clone_size: .
j_call: TRBJ1-5
d_call: TRBD1
v_call: TRBV6-2/TRBV6-3
cdr3_aa: CASSFRGLNQPQHF
cdr3_nt: TGTGCCAGCAGTTTCAGGGGGCTTAATCAGCCCCAGCATTTT

clone_size: .
j_call: TRBJ1-1
d_call: .
v_call: TRBV18
cdr3_aa: CASSPAGTEAFF
cdr3_nt: TGTGCCAGCTCACCAGCGGGGACTGAAGCTTTCTTT

clone_size: once
j_call: TRBJ1-1
d_call: .
v_call: TRBV4-1
cdr3_aa: CASSRRLEPRMTEAFF
cdr3_nt: TGCGCCAGCAGCCGGAGGCTCGAACCCCGTATGACTGAAGCTTTCTTT

clone_size: .
j_call: TRBJ2-7
d_call: TRBD2
v_call: TRBV27
cdr3_aa: CASSFRDGGYYEQYF
cdr3_nt: TGTGCCAGCAGTTTCCGGGACGGGGGGTATTACGAGCAGTACTTC

clone_size: .
j_call: TRBJ2-1
d_call: TRBD2
v_call: TRBV27
cdr3_aa: CASSFGSLAGTKGEQFF
cdr3_nt: TGTGCCAGCAGTTTTGGGTCACTAGCGGGGACTAAGGGTGAGCAGTTCTTC

clone_size: few
j_call: TRBJ2-2
d_call: .
v_call: TRBV6-1
cdr3_aa: CASSENLSRRAGELFF
cdr3_nt: TGTGCCAGCAGTGAAAATCTCTCCCGGAGGGCCGGGGAGCTGTTTTTT

clone_size: many
j_call: TRBJ1-1
d_call: TRBD1
v_call: TRBV7-9
cdr3_aa: CASSRQGSEAFF
cdr3_nt: TGTGCCAGCAGCCGACAGGGTTCTGAAGCTTTCTTT